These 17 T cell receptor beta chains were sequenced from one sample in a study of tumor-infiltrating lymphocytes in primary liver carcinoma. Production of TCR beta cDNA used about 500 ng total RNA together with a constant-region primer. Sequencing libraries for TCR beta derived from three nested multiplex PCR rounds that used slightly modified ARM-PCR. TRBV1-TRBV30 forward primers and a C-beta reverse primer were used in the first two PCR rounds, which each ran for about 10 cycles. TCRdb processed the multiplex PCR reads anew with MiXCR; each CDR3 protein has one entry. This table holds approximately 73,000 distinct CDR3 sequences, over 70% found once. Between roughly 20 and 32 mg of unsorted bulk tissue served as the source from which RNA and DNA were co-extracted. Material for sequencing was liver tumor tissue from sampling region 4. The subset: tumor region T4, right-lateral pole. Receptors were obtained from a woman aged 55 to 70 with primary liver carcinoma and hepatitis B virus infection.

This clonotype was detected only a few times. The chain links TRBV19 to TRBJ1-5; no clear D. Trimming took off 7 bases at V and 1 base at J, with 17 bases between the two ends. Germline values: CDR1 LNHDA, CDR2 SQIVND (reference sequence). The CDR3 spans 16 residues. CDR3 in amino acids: CASTSPRTRSNQPQHF. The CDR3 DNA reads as TGTGCCAGTACCTCACCCCGGACGAGGAGCAATCAGCCCCAGCATTTT. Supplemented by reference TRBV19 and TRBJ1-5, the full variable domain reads DGGITQSPKYLFRKEGQNVTLSCEQNLNHDAMYWYRQDPGQGLRLIYYSQIVNDFQKGDIAEGYSVSREKKESFPLTVTSAQKNPTAFYLCASTSPRTRSNQPQHFGDGTRLSIL.

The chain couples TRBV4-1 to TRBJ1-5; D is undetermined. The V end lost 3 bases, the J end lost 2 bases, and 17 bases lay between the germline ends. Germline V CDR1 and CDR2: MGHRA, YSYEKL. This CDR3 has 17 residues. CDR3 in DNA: TGCGCCAGCAGCCACGCGTCCTTCCCGGGTCGCAATCAGCCCCAGCATTTT. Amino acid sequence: CASSHASFPGRNQPQHF.

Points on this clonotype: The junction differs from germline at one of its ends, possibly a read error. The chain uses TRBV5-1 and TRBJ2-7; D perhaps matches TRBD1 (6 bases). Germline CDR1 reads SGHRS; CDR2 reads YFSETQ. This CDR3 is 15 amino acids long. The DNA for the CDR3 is TGCGCCAGCAGCTTCCTGGGGGCATCGGGTAACGAGCAGCACTTC. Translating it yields CASSFLGASGNEQHF.

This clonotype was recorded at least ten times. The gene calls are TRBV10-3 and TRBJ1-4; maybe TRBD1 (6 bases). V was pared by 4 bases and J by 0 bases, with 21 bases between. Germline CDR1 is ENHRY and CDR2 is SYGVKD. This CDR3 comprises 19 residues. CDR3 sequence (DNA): TGTGCCATCAGTGGAACAGGGACGAGCATCCCACCAACTAATGAAAAACTGTTTTTT. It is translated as CAISGTGTSIPPTNEKLFF.

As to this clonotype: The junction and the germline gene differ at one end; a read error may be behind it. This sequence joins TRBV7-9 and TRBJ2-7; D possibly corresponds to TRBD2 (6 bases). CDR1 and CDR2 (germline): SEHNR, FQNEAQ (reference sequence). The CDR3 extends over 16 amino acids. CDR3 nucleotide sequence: TGTGCCAGCAGCCCCTGGGGTCAGGCGGCGGACTACGACCAGTACTTC. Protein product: CASSPWGQAADYDQYF. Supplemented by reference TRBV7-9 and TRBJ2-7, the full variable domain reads DTGVSQNPRHKITKRGQNVTFRCDPISEHNRLYWYRQTLGQGPEFLTYFQNEAQLEKSRLLSDRFSAERPKGSFSTLEIQRTEQGDSAMYLCASSPWGQAADYDQYFGPGTRLTVT.

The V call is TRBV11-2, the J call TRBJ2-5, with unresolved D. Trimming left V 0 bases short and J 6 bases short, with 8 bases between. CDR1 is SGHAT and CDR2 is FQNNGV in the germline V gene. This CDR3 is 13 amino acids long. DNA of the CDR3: TGTGCCAGCAGCTTAGAATGGGCGAAGACCCAGTACTTC. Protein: CASSLEWAKTQYF.

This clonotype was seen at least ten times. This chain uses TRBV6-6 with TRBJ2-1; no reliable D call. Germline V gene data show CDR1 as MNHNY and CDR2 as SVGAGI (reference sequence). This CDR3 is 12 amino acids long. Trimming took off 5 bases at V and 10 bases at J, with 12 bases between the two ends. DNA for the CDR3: TGTGCCAGCAGTCCCGGTGTAGTGGAGCAGTTCTTC. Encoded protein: CASSPGVVEQFF.

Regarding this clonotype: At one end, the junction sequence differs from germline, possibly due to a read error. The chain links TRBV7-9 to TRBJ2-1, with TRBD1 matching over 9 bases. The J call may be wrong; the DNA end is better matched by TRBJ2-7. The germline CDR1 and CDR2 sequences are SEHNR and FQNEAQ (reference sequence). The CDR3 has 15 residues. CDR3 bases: TGTGCCAACAGCTTCGACAGGGGGAGAGAGAATGAGCAGTACTTC. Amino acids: CANSFDRGRENEQYF.

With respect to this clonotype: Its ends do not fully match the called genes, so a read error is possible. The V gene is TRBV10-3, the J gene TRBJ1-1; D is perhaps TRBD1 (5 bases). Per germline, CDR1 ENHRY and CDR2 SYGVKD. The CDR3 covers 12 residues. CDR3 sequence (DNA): TGTACCATCAATGAATGGGGGGCTGAAGCTTTCTTT. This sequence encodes CTINEWGAEAFF.

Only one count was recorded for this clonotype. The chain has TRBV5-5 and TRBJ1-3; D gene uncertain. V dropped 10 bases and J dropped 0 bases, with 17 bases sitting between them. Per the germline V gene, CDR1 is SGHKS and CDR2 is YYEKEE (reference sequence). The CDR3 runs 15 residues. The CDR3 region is CAGCWVAGSGNTIYF. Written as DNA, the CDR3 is TGTGCCGGCTGCTGGGTTGCGGGCTCTGGAAACACCATATATTTT.

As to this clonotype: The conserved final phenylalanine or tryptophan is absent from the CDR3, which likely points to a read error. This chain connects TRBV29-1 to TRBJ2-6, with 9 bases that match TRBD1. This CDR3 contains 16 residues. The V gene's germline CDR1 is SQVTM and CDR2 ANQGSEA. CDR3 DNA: TGCAACGTTAAGGGACAGGGTTCTTCTGGGGCCAACGTCCTGACTTTA. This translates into CNVKGQGSSGANVLTL.

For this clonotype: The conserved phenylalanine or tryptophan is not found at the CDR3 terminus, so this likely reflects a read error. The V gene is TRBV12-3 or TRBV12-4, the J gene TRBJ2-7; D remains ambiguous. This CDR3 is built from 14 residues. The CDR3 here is CAGSLAAGSYEQYL. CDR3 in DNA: TGTGCCGGCAGTTTAGCTGCTGGGTCCTACGAGCAGTACCTC.

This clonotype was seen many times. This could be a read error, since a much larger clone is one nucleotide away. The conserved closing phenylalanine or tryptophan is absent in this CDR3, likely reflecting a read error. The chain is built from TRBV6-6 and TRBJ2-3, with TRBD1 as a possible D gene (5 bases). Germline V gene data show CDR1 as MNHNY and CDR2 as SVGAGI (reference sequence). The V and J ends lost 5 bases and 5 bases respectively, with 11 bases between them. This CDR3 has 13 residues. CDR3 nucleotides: TGTGCCAGCAGTACAATTAGGGGAGATACGCAGTATCTT. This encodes CASSTIRGDTQYL.

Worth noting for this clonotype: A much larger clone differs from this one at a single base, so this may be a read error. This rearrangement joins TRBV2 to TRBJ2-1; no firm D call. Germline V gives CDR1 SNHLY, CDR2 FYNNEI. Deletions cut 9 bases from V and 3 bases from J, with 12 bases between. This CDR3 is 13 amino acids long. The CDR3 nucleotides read TGTGCCAGTGAGAAGATAGGCTACAATGAGCAGTTCTTC. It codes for CASEKIGYNEQFF.

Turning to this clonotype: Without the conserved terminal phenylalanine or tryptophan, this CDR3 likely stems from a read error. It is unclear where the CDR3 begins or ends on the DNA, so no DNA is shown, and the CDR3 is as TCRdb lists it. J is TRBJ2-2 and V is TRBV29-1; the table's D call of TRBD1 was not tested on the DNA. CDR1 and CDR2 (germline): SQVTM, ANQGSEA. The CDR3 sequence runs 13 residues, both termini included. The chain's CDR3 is CSVTGHSGGELSL.

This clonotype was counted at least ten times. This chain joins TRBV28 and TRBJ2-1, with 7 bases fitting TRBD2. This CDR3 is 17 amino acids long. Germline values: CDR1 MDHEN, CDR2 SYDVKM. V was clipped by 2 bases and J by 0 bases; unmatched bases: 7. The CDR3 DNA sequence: TGTGCCAGCAGTTTAGCTAGCGGAGGGCTCTCCTACAATGAGCAGTTCTTC. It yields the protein CASSLASGGLSYNEQFF.

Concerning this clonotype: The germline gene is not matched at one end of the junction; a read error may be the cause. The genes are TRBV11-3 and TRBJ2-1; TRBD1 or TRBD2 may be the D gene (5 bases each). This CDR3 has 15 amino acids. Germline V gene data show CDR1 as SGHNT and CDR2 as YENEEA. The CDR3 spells CVSSLGVTAYNEQFF. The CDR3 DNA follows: TGTGTCAGCAGCCTGGGGGTCACAGCCTACAATGAGCAGTTCTTC.